The clone carrying this T cell receptor (beta chain) has only a few counts. V shed 4 bases and J shed 4 bases, with 13 bases lying between them. CDR1 is MGHRA and CDR2 is YSYEKL in the germline V gene. The CDR3 is 14 amino acids. TCRdb passed the 5' RACE reads through MiXCR, listing each CDR3 protein once. The sample lists fewer than 400,000 distinct CDR3 sequences, about 15% occurring once. The data derive from a study of T-cell memory formation after mild COVID-19. Sequences were obtained from PBMCs or a T cell subset sorted from them (not recorded which). The chain links TRBV4-1 to TRBJ1-2; D possibly corresponds to TRBD1 (6 bases). This TCR came from a man between 18 and 29 years old who had mild COVID-19 (a few samples of this study predate the infection). Cell type and time point are not known. CDR3 sequence reads: CASSPTGFSYGYTF. CDR3 coding DNA: TGCGCCAGCAGCCCAACAGGGTTTAGCTATGGCTACACCTTC.